A single sample is the source of the 23 T cell receptor beta chains below, sequenced in a study of blood T cell repertoires in COVID-19. This table comes from immunoSEQ multiplex PCR, and its TCRdb copy is limited to in-frame clones, with some not included. The sample lists 150,000 to 200,000 clones, over 65% occurring once. The sample consisted of peripheral blood. The source of these receptors is a man aged 60-69 years with acute or convalescent COVID-19.

The chain carries TRBV5-1 and TRBJ1-3, with 9 bases aligning to TRBD1. The CDR3 consists of 16 residues. The ends lost 1 base at V and 4 bases at J; junction bases unmatched: 6. Germline-derived CDR1 and CDR2 are SGHRS and YFSETQ. The CDR3 is CASSLTGGTGGNTIYF. CDR3 sequence (DNA): TGCGCCAGCAGCTTGACGGGAGGGACAGGGGGAAACACCATATATTTT. Combining the CDR3 with reference TRBV5-1 and TRBJ1-3 gives the whole variable domain KAGVTQTPRYLIKTRGQQVTLSCSPISGHRSVSWYQQTPGQGLQFLFEYFSETQRNKGNFPGRFSGRQFSNSRSEMNVSTLELGDSALYLCASSLTGGTGGNTIYFGEGSWLTVV.

The chain couples TRBV9 to TRBJ1-1, with D uncertain. Trimming pared 0 bases from V and 1 base from J, leaving 7 bases between. Germline lookup yields CDR1 SGDLS and CDR2 YYNGEE. This CDR3 region has 14 residues. The CDR3 here is CASSVGGANTEAFF. In nucleotides, the CDR3 is TGTGCCAGCAGCGTAGGGGGAGCGAACACTGAAGCTTTCTTT. Together with reference TRBV9 and TRBJ1-1, the CDR3 gives the full variable domain: DSGVTQTPKHLITATGQRVTLRCSPRSGDLSVYWYQQSLDQGLQFLIQYYNGEERAKGNILERFSAQQFPDLHSELNLSSLELGDSALYFCASSVGGANTEAFFGQGTRLTVV.

The chain uses TRBV2 and TRBJ1-4; 9 positions match TRBD1. V trimming: 6 bases; J trimming: 4 bases; junction bases outside the gene matches: 6. The CDR3 consists of 15 residues. Germline V lookup: CDR1 SNHLY, CDR2 FYNNEI. The DNA for the CDR3 is TGTGCCAGCAGCTACGGGACAGGGAGTAATGAAAAACTGTTTTTT. As protein: CASSYGTGSNEKLFF.

J is TRBJ1-2 and V is TRBV5-4; a weak D match, TRBD1 (6 bases). V shed 0 bases and J shed 7 bases, with 19 bases lying between them. CDR3 length equals 16 residues. The germline CDR1 and CDR2 sequences are SGHNT and YYREEE (reference sequence). The CDR3 spells CASSLVGIQGGSGYTF. CDR3 nucleotide sequence: TGTGCCAGCAGCTTGGTTGGGATACAGGGTGGCAGTGGCTACACCTTC. The full variable domain, rest sourced from reference TRBV5-4 and TRBJ1-2, is ETGVTQSPTHLIKTRGQQVTLRCSSQSGHNTVSWYQQALGQGPQFIFQYYREEENGRGNFPPRFSGLQFPNYSSELNVNALELDDSALYLCASSLVGIQGGSGYTFGSGTRLTVV.

The chain joins TRBV9 to TRBJ2-1, with 8 bases matching TRBD1. V gave up 4 bases and J gave up 7 bases; unmatched junction bases: 7. This CDR3 spans 14 amino acids. CDR1 SGDLS and CDR2 YYNGEE come from the germline V gene. CDR3 amino acids: CASSPRTGWNEQFF. CDR3 DNA sequence: TGTGCCAGCAGCCCACGGACAGGGTGGAATGAGCAGTTCTTC.

The chain's CDR3 is CASRFGVGNTEAFF. The DNA for the CDR3 is TGTGCCAGCAGGTTCGGGGTAGGGAACACTGAAGCTTTCTTT. V gene TRBV6-5 combines with J gene TRBJ1-1; D ambiguous. Germline V CDR1 and CDR2: MNHEY, SVGAGI. The CDR3 has 14 residues. V was trimmed by 6 bases and J by 1 base, leaving 12 bases between them.

The chain uses TRBV24-1 and TRBJ2-1, with 8 bases fitting TRBD2. Germline CDR1 is KGHDR and CDR2 is SFDVKD. V gave up 7 bases and J gave up 6 bases; unmatched junction bases: 10. The CDR3 runs to 15 residues. The CDR3 DNA is TGTGCCACCAGAGACCGGGGGGGTCTGGTCAATGAGCAGTTCTTC. Protein: CATRDRGGLVNEQFF.

This chain joins TRBV30 and TRBJ1-5; 11 nucleotides match TRBD1. Germline V lookup: CDR1 GTSNPN, CDR2 SVGIG (reference sequence). The CDR3 is 13 residues long. Trimming removed 3 bases from V and 7 bases from J; junction bases left unmatched: 2. Here the CDR3 reads CAWRGQGGQPQHF. The CDR3 DNA reads TGTGCCTGGAGGGGACAGGGGGGGCAGCCCCAGCATTTT.

The chain is built from TRBV19 and TRBJ1-1; D is undetermined. V lost 3 bases and J lost 3, with 8 bases in between. The CDR3 has 13 residues. The germline CDR1 and CDR2 sequences are LNHDA and SQIVND (reference sequence). This CDR3 is CASSIGEYTEAFF. Written as DNA, the CDR3 is TGTGCCAGTAGTATTGGGGAGTACACTGAAGCTTTCTTT.

J is TRBJ2-3 and V is TRBV5-1; 11 bases are a match to TRBD1. This CDR3 contains 14 residues. V shed 5 bases, J shed 3 bases, and the junction held 2 bases outside the gene matches. Looked up from germline, CDR1 is SGHRS and CDR2 is YFSETQ. The CDR3 loop reads CASRGTGGTDTQYF. The CDR3 coding sequence is TGCGCCAGCAGAGGGACAGGGGGAACAGATACGCAGTATTTT. Looking up the rest from reference TRBV5-1 and TRBJ2-3 gives the full variable domain: KAGVTQTPRYLIKTRGQQVTLSCSPISGHRSVSWYQQTPGQGLQFLFEYFSETQRNKGNFPGRFSGRQFSNSRSEMNVSTLELGDSALYLCASRGTGGTDTQYFGPGTRLTVL.

To note about this clone: This sample also contains other DNA sequences that code for the same CDR3. The genes are TRBV6-5 and TRBJ2-1; tentative D call: TRBD1 (5 bases). The germline CDR1 and CDR2 sequences are MNHEY and SVGAGI. The V gene lost 6 bases and the J gene lost 7 bases, with 7 bases spanning the gap. CDR3 length: 11 residues. CDR3 in DNA: TGTGCCAGCAGAAGGGGAAATGAGCAGTTCTTC. Translated, it gives CASRRGNEQFF.

The V call is TRBV9, the J call TRBJ1-1; 7 positions agree with TRBD1. V shed 3 bases and J 4 bases; nucleotides not matched to a gene: 6. CDR1 is SGDLS, CDR2 YYNGEE, per germline. The CDR3 consists of 14 residues. The CDR3 sequence is CASSGTGWGTEAFF. In DNA form, the CDR3 reads TGTGCCAGCAGCGGGACAGGCTGGGGCACTGAAGCTTTCTTT.

The gene calls are TRBV30 and TRBJ1-2; D gene ambiguous. CDR3 length: 12 residues. Germline CDR1 GTSNPN, CDR2 SVGIG (reference sequence). The V and J ends lost 2 bases and 8 bases respectively, with 12 bases between them. The CDR3 sequence is CAWSKLQEGYTF. CDR3 DNA: TGTGCCTGGAGTAAACTTCAGGAAGGCTACACCTTC.

CDR3 amino acids: CATRQGQSYGYTF. The CDR3 DNA reads as TGTGCCACCCGACAGGGGCAAAGCTATGGCTACACCTTC. The chain is built from TRBV3-1 (or the pseudogene TRBV3-2) and TRBJ1-2; 8 bases fit TRBD1. V gave up 10 bases and J gave up 4 bases; unmatched junction bases: 8. Germline assignment: CDR1 LGHDT and CDR2 YNNKEL (reference sequence). CDR3 length equals 13 residues.

V usage is TRBV30 and J usage is TRBJ1-3; D call uncertain. The length of the CDR3 is 14 residues. V lost 3 bases to trimming and J lost 4 bases, with 13 bases between them. The germline V gene has CDR1 GTSNPN and CDR2 SVGIG (reference sequence). CDR3 in DNA: TGTGCCTGGAGGTACGGCGGGAAAGGAAACACCATATATTTT. The encoded protein is CAWRYGGKGNTIYF.

V usage is TRBV24-1 and J usage is TRBJ2-7; D is perhaps TRBD1 (6 bases). V lost 3 bases and J 3 bases, leaving 8 bases between the germline ends. Germline CDR1 reads KGHDR; CDR2 reads SFDVKD. The CDR3 totals 13 residues. CDR3 residues: CATSDVDSYEQYF. The CDR3 bases are TGTGCCACCAGTGATGTGGACAGCTACGAGCAGTACTTC.

This clone was found once. The chain has TRBV5-6 and TRBJ2-3; 7 positions agree with TRBD1. V lost 3 bases and J lost 4; bases outside the gene matches: 8. This CDR3 region has 15 residues. Germline-derived CDR1 and CDR2 are SGHDT and YYEEEE. CDR3 sequence: CASSSQDRMSDTQYF. CDR3 coding DNA: TGTGCCAGCAGCTCTCAGGACAGGATGTCAGATACGCAGTATTTT.

This clone has only one observation. The rearrangement links TRBV19 to TRBJ1-6; 7 positions agree with TRBD1. This CDR3 is built from 19 residues. Germline V gives CDR1 LNHDA, CDR2 SQIVND (reference sequence). Unmatched junction bases numbered 14, after V lost 2 bases and J lost 4 bases. CDR3 DNA: TGTGCCAGTAGTATAAACGGGGACAGCCTTACCGTTTATAATTCACCCCTCCACTTT. Protein sequence: CASSINGDSLTVYNSPLHF.

The CDR3 DNA reads as TGTGCTAGTGGCACGGGACAGTCCGAGCAGTTCTTC. Translated, it gives CASGTGQSEQFF. The chain carries TRBV12-5 and TRBJ2-1; 7 bases match TRBD1. J was trimmed by 10 bases and V by 6 bases; bases with no gene match: 6. The CDR3 length is 12 residues. Germline values: CDR1 LGHNT, CDR2 FRNRAP.

This clone was recorded only once. This chain links TRBV7-2 with TRBJ1-3; TRBD1 agrees at 9 bases. The V gene end was trimmed by 5 bases and the J gene end by 6 bases; junction bases not matched to a gene: 11. This CDR3 contains 16 residues. Germline assignment: CDR1 SGHTA and CDR2 FQGNSA. The CDR3 DNA is TGTGCCAGCAGCAAAGAACAGGGGGCAAGAGTAAACACCATATATTTT. Translated, it gives CASSKEQGARVNTIYF. Based on the CDR3 plus reference TRBV7-2 and TRBJ1-3, the full variable domain is GAGVSQSPSNKVTEKGKDVELRCDPISGHTALYWYRQSLGQGLEFLIYFQGNSAPDKSGLPSDRFSAERTGGSVSTLTIQRTQQEDSAVYLCASSKEQGARVNTIYFGEGSWLTVV.

The rearrangement links TRBV20-1 to TRBJ2-3; D remains unclear. CDR1 is DFQATT, CDR2 SNEGSKA, per germline (reference sequence). Trimming removed 3 bases at V and 1 base at J, with 11 bases between. The CDR3 covers 14 residues. The CDR3 DNA is TGCAGTGCTAGTCGAGTCGAAGGCACAGATACGCAGTATTTT. Its translation: CSASRVEGTDTQYF.

The rearrangement uses TRBV5-1 and TRBJ1-1; D may be TRBD1 (6 bases). Germline CDR1 and CDR2: SGHRS and YFSETQ. The CDR3 has 15 amino acids. The V end was cut by 4 bases, the J end by 1 base, with 14 bases between. The CDR3 sequence: CASSPVQGPNTEAFF. CDR3 nucleotide sequence: TGCGCCAGCAGCCCGGTACAGGGACCGAACACTGAAGCTTTCTTT. The full variable domain, with the rest looked up from reference TRBV5-1 and TRBJ1-1, is KAGVTQTPRYLIKTRGQQVTLSCSPISGHRSVSWYQQTPGQGLQFLFEYFSETQRNKGNFPGRFSGRQFSNSRSEMNVSTLELGDSALYLCASSPVQGPNTEAFFGQGTRLTVV.

CDR3 amino acids: CASSLPGSRTDTQYF. The CDR3 nucleotides read TGTGCCAGCAGCCTCCCGGGGTCCCGCACAGATACGCAGTATTTT. The chain uses TRBV3-1 (or the pseudogene TRBV3-2) and TRBJ2-3, with D possibly being TRBD2 (5 bases). The germline gives CDR1 LGHDT, CDR2 YNNKEL (reference sequence). The CDR3 has 15 amino acids. Trimming took off 4 bases at V and 1 base at J, with 12 bases between the two ends.